The text below deals with one T cell receptor beta chain. What it recognizes is unknown. The CDR3 has 13 amino acids. The germline V gene encodes CDR1 SGHDN and CDR2 FVKESK. J gave up 7 bases and V 8 bases, and 9 bases lay outside the gene matches. The data originate from a study of shared clonotypes between healthy human individuals. Study-level findings and limits: Blood was the only sampled material, and tissue repertoires likely differ. Since donors were few, the genetic and exposure-history diversity represented was limited.

It was about 100 million PBMCs that unsorted samples used for genomic DNA. In the source study's methods: Junction-only sequences produced by ImmunoSEQ had no quality scores, so filtering differed. The method was immunoSEQ multiplex PCR; TCRdb's version includes in-frame clones alone and lacks a portion of them. The V and J calls and clone size come from that table; D and trimming were worked out from the DNA. Among about 470,000 clones listed, roughly 83% were seen once. This TCR came from a woman aged 35 to 49 in good health. Some clones in this sample may be carry-over from other donors' samples. The sequencing input was PBMCs. V gene TRBV14 combines with J gene TRBJ2-5; 8 bases agree with TRBD1. CDR3 bases: TGTGCCAGCGAGGGCAGGGGGCACATGACCCAGTACTTC. This codes for CASEGRGHMTQYF. Full variable domain (rest looked up from reference TRBV14 and TRBJ2-5): EAGVTQFPSHSVIEKGQTVTLRCDPISGHDNLYWYRRVMGKEIKFLLHFVKESKQDESGMPNNRFLAERTGGTYSTLKVQPAELEDSGVYFCASEGRGHMTQYFGPGTRLLVL.